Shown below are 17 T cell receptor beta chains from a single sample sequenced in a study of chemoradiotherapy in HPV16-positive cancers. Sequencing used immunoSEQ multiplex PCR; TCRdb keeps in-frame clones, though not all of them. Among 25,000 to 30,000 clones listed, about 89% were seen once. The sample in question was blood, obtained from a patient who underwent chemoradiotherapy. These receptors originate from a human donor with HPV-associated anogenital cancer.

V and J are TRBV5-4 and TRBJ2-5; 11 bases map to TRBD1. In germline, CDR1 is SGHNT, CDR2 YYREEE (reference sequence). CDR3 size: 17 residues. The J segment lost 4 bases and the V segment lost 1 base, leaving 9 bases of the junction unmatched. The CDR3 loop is CASSLRRGGQGAETQYF. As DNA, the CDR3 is TGTGCCAGCAGCTTGCGGAGGGGTGGACAGGGGGCAGAGACCCAGTACTTC. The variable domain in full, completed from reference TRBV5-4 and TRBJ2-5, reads ETGVTQSPTHLIKTRGQQVTLRCSSQSGHNTVSWYQQALGQGPQFIFQYYREEENGRGNFPPRFSGLQFPNYSSELNVNALELDDSALYLCASSLRRGGQGAETQYFGPGTRLLVL.

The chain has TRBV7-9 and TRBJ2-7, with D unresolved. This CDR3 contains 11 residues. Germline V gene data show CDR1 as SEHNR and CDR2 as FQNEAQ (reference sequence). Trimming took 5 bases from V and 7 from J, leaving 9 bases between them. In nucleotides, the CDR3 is TGTGCCAGCAGCGATGCTGGAGAGCAGTACTTC. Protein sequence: CASSDAGEQYF.

This chain's CDR3 is CASSLALQGFGYTF. The CDR3 bases are TGTGCCAGCAGTCTAGCCTTACAGGGATTTGGCTACACCTTC. This chain links TRBV28 with TRBJ1-2, with D maybe TRBD1 (6 bases). The CDR3 is made up of 14 amino acids. CDR1 MDHEN and CDR2 SYDVKM come from the germline V gene. Trimming pared 5 bases from V and 7 bases from J, leaving 17 bases between.

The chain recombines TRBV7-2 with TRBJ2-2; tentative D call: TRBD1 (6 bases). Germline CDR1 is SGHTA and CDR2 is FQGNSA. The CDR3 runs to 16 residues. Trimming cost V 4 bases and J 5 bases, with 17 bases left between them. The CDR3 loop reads CASSSPRGSITGELFF. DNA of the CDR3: TGTGCCAGCAGCTCACCGAGGGGGTCGATAACCGGGGAGCTGTTTTTT. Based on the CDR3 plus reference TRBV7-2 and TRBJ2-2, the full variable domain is GAGVSQSPSNKVTEKGKDVELRCDPISGHTALYWYRQSLGQGLEFLIYFQGNSAPDKSGLPSDRFSAERTGGSVSTLTIQRTQQEDSAVYLCASSSPRGSITGELFFGEGSRLTVL.

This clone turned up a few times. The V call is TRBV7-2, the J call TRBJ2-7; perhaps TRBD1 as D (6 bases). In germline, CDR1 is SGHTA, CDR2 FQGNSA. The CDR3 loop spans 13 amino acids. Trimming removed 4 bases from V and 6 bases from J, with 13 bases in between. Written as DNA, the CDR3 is TGTGCCAGCAGCTCCTCAACAGGGCGCGAGCAGTACTTC. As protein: CASSSSTGREQYF.

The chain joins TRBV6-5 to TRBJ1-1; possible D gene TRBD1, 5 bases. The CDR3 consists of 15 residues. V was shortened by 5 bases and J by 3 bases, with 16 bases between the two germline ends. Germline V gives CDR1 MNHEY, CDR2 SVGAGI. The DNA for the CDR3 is TGTGCCAGCAGTAGCCCGGGGCTGCTCGACACTGAAGCTTTCTTT. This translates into CASSSPGLLDTEAFF.

CDR3 sequence: CASSLERQGDGYTF. The CDR3 DNA reads TGTGCCAGCAGCTTAGAGAGGCAAGGGGATGGCTACACCTTC. This rearrangement joins TRBV7-8 to TRBJ1-2; D may be TRBD1 (5 bases). Germline V gene lookup returns CDR1 SGHVS and CDR2 FQNEAQ. The V and J ends lost 1 base and 6 bases respectively, with 12 bases between them. The CDR3 contains 14 residues.

CDR3: CASSLGGLAGEVHEQFF. CDR3 coding DNA: TGTGCCAGCAGCTTGGGAGGACTAGCGGGAGAAGTTCATGAGCAGTTCTTC. This chain connects TRBV5-4 to TRBJ2-1; 13 bases agree with TRBD2. The length of the CDR3 is 17 residues. The trim removed 0 bases at V and 8 bases at J, leaving 8 bases unmatched. Germline CDR1 SGHNT, CDR2 YYREEE (reference sequence).

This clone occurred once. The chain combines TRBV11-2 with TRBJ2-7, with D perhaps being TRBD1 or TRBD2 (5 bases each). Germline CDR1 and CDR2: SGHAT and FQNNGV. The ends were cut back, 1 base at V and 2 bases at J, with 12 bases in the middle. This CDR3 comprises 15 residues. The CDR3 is CASSLGSGAPYEQYF. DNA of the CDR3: TGTGCCAGCAGCTTAGGTTCCGGGGCCCCCTACGAGCAGTACTTC.

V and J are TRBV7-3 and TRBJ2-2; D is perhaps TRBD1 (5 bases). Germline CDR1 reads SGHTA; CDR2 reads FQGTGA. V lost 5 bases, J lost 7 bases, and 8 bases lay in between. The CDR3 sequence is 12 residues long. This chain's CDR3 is CASSLQGGELFF. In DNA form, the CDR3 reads TGTGCCAGCAGCCTCCAGGGCGGGGAGCTGTTTTTT.

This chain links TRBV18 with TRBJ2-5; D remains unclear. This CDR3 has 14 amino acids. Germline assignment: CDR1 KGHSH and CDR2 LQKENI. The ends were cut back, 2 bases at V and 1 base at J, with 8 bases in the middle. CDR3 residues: CASSPGRTQETQYF. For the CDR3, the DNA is TGTGCCAGCTCACCAGGCAGAACCCAAGAGACCCAGTACTTC.

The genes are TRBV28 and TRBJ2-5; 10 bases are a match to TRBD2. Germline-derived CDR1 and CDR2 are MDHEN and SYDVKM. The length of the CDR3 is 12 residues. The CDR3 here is CGASGRGETQYF. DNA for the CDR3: TGTGGAGCGAGCGGGAGGGGAGAGACCCAGTACTTC.

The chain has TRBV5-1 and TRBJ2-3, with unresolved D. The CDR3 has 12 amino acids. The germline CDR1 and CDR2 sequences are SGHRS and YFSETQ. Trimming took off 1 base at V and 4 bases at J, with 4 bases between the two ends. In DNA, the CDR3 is TGCGCCAGCAGCTTGTTCTCAGATACGCAGTATTTT. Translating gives CASSLFSDTQYF.

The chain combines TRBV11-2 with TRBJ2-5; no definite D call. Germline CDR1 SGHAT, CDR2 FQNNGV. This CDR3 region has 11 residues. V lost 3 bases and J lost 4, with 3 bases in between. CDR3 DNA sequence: TGTGCCAGCAGCTTGGTAGAGACCCAGTACTTC. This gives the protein CASSLVETQYF.

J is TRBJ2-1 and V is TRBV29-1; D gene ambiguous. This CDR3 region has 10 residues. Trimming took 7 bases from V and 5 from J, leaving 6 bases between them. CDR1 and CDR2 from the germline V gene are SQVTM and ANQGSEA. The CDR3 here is CSGNHNEQFF. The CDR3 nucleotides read TGCAGCGGAAATCACAATGAGCAGTTCTTC.

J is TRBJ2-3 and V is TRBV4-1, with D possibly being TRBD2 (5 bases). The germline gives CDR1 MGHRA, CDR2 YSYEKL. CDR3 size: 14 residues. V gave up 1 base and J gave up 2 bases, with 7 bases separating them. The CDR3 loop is CASSQGLNTDTQYF. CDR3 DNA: TGCGCCAGCAGCCAAGGACTAAACACAGATACGCAGTATTTT.

As DNA, the CDR3 is TGCGCCAGCAGCCAAGCCGAACAAGCGGAGGCTTTCTTT. The encoded protein is CASSQAEQAEAFF. The chain joins TRBV4-1 to TRBJ1-1; the D is unclear. V shed 1 base and J shed 11 bases, with 14 bases lying between them. CDR3 size: 13 residues. CDR1 and CDR2 from the germline V gene are MGHRA and YSYEKL.